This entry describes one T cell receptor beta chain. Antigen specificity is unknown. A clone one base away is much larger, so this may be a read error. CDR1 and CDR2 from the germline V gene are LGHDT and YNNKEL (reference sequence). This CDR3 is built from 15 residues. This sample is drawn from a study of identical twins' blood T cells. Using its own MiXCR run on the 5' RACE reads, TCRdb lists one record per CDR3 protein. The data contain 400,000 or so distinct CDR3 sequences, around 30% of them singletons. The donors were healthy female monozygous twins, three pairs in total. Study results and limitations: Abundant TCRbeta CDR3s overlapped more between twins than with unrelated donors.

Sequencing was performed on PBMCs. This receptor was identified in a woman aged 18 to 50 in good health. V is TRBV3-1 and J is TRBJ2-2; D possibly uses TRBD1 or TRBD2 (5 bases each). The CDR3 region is CASIQDGGGAGELFF. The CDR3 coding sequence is TGTGCCAGCATCCAAGATGGGGGTGGAGCCGGGGAGCTGTTTTTT.